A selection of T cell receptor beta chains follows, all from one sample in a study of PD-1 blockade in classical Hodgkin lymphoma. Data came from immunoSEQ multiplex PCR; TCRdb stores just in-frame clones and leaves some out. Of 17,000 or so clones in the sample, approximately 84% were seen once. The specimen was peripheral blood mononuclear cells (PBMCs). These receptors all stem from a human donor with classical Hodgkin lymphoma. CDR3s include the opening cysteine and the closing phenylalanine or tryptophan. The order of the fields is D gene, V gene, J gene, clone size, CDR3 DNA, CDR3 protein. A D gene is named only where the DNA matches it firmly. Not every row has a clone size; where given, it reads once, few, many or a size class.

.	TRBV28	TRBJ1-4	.	TGTGCCAGCAGTTTAACAGCTAATGAAAAACTGTTTTTT	CASSLTANEKLFF
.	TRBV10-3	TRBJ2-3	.	TGTGCCATCAGCGCGGGTACCACAGATACGCAGTATTTT	CAISAGTTDTQYF
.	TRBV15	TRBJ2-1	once	TGTGCCACCAGCAGAGGGCAGGCCTCCTACAATGAGCAGTTCTTC	CATSRGQASYNEQFF
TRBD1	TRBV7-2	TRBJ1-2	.	TGTGCCAGCAGCACCCCCCGGGGAGGGGGCGACTATGGCTACACCTTC	CASSTPRGGGDYGYTF
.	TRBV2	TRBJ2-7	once	TGTGCCAGCAGCCCCTCCCTACCAGGGAACGAGCAGTACTTC	CASSPSLPGNEQYF
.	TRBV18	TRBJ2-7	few	TGTGCCAGCTCACCGCCTAGCTCCTACGAGCAGTACTTC	CASSPPSSYEQYF
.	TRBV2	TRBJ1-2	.	TGTGCCAGCAGTGAAGTGGGGGGCTATGGCTACACCTTC	CASSEVGGYGYTF
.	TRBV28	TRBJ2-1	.	TGTGCCTTACTCGCGGGGCCCCAGGGCTCCTACAATGAGCAGTTCTTC	CALLAGPQGSYNEQFF
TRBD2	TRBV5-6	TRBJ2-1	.	TGTGCCAGCAGCCGAAGGACTAGCGGACCCTCCTACAATGAGCAGTTCTTC	CASSRRTSGPSYNEQFF
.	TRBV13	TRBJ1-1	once	TGTGCCAGCTCTGAAACAGGGTTCCCTGAAGCTTTCTTT	CASSETGFPEAFF
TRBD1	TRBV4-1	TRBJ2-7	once	TGCGCCAGCAGCCAAGATGGAAAGGGGGCTTTGGGGGAGCAGTACTTC	CASSQDGKGALGEQYF
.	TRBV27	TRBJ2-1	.	TGTGCCAGCAGTTCAAGGATCGGATTAAGGGACGTCAATGAGCAGTTCTTC	CASSSRIGLRDVNEQFF
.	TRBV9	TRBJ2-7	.	TGTGCCAGCAGCGTAGGTAATAGTCCCCCTTACGAGCAGTACTTC	CASSVGNSPPYEQYF
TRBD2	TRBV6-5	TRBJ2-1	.	TGTGCCAGCAGTTTAGCTAGCGGGTTTTACAATGAGCAGTTCTTC	CASSLASGFYNEQFF
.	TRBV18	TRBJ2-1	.	TGTGCCAGCTCACCAGGGCGGGTCGAAACGAATGAGCAGTTCTTC	CASSPGRVETNEQFF
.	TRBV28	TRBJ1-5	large	TGTGCCAGCAGTTTAGGGGAGGGGCAGCCCCAGCATTTT	CASSLGEGQPQHF
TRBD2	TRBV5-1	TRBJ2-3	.	TGCGCCAGCAGCGCACGGATACCGGGACAATCGGGACTAGCGGGAGATACGCAGTATTTT	CASSARIPGQSGLAGDTQYF
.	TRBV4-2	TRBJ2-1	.	TGTGCCAGCAGCCAAGATATACGGGAGACGGTCTTC	CASSQDIRETVF
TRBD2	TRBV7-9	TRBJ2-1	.	TGTGCCAGCAGCTTAAAGGGTCTAGCGGGAAATAATGAGCAGTTCTTC	CASSLKGLAGNNEQFF
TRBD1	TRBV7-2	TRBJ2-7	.	TGTGCCAGCAGCCCCCGGACAGGGGGCTCCTACGAGCAGTACTTC	CASSPRTGGSYEQYF
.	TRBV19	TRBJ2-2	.	TGTGCCAGTAGGGGACACGAGAATACCGGGGAGCTGTTTTTT	CASRGHENTGELFF
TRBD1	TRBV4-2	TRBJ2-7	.	TGTGCCAGCAGCCAAGAGGGACAGGGCCCCTACGAGCAGTACTTC	CASSQEGQGPYEQYF
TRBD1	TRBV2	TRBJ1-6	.	TGTGCCATCGGAGGACAGGGCTCACCCCTCCACTTT	CAIGGQGSPLHF
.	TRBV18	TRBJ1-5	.	TGTGCCAGCTCACAGGAGGGTAGGCAGCCCCAGCATTTT	CASSQEGRQPQHF
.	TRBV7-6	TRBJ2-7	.	TGTGCCAGCAGCTTATCGTCAGGCTCCTACGAGCAGTACTTC	CASSLSSGSYEQYF
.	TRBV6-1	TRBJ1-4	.	TGTGCCAGCAGCGAAGGGCAGGGAAATGAAAAACTGTTTTTT	CASSEGQGNEKLFF
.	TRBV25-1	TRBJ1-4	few	TGTGCCAGCAGTGAGACGACGAGCGCGTATGAAAAACTGTTTTTT	CASSETTSAYEKLFF
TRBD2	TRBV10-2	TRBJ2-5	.	TGCGCCAGCAGTCTCATGGCGGGAGGACAGGAGACCCAGTACTTC	CASSLMAGGQETQYF
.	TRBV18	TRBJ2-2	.	TGTGCCAGCTCGCGAGCGACAGCGAACACCGGGGAGCTGTTTTTT	CASSRATANTGELFF
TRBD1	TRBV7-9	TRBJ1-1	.	TGTGCCAGCAGCGCCCACAGGGGAAGGACTGAAGCTTTCTTT	CASSAHRGRTEAFF
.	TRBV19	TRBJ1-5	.	TGTGCCAGTAGGGCCTGGGGCCAGGTCAATCAGCCCCAGCATTTT	CASRAWGQVNQPQHF
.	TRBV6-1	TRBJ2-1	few	TGTGCCAGCATTGCCGGGAACTCCTACAATGAGCAGTTCTTC	CASIAGNSYNEQFF
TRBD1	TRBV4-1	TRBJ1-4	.	TGCGCCAGCAGCCACGGGGGGACAGTTAGCGAAAAACTGTTTTTT	CASSHGGTVSEKLFF
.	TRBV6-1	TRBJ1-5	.	TGTGCCAGCAACGGAAATCAGCCCCAGCATTTT	CASNGNQPQHF
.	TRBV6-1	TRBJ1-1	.	TGTGCCAGCAGTGATGTAAGACACCAAGCTTTCTTT	CASSDVRHQAFF
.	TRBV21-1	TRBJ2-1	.	TGTGCCAGCAGCAATACTAGCGGGAGAGGTATTTCCTACAATGAGCAGTTCTTC	CASSNTSGRGISYNEQFF
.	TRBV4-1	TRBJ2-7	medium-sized	TGCGCCAGCAGCCAAGTAGGGAGTGAGCAGTACTTC	CASSQVGSEQYF
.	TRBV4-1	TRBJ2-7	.	TGCGCCAGCAGCCTAAACAGCTACGAGCAGTACTTC	CASSLNSYEQYF